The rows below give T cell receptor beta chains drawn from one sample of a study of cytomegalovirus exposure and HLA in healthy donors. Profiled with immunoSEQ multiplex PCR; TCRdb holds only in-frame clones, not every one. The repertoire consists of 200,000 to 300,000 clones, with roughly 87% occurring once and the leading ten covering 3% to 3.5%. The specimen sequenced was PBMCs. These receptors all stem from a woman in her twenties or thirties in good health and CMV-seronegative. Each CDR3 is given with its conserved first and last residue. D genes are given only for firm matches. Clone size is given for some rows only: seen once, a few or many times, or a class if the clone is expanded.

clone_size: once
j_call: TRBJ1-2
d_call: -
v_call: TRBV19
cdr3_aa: CASNPDTNYGYTF
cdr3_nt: TGTGCCAGTAACCCGGATACTAACTATGGCTACACCTTC

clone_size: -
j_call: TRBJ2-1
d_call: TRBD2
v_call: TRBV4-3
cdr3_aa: CASSQVTLRTSVYNEQFF
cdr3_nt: TGCGCCAGCAGCCAAGTAACCTTAAGGACTAGCGTATACAATGAGCAGTTCTTC

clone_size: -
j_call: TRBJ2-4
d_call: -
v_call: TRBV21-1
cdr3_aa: CASSNSGGFAKNIQYF
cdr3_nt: TGTGCCAGCAGTAACTCGGGAGGTTTCGCCAAAAACATTCAGTACTTC

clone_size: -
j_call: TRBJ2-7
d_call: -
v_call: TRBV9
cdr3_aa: CASSVGTELGEQYF
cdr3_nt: TGTGCCAGCAGCGTAGGGACAGAGCTAGGGGAGCAGTACTTC

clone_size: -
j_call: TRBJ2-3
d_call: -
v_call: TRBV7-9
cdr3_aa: CASSLIGATDTQYF
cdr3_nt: TGTGCCAGCAGCTTAATCGGGGCTACAGATACGCAGTATTTT

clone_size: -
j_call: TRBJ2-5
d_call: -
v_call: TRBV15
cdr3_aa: CATQSPLQETQYF
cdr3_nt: TGTGCCACCCAATCCCCCTTACAAGAGACCCAGTACTTC

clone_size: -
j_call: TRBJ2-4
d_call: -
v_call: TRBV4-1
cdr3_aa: CAKEIRPSHTKNIQYF
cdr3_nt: TGCGCCAAGGAAATACGGCCCAGTCACACCAAAAACATTCAGTACTTC

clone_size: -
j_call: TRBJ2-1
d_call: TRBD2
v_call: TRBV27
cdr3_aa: CASSLSPWLAGGPESYNEQFF
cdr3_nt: TGTGCCAGCAGTTTATCTCCTTGGCTAGCGGGAGGGCCGGAATCCTACAATGAGCAGTTCTTC

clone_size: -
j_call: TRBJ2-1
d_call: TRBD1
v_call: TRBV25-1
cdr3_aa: CASSEHGQAYYNEQFF
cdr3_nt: TGTGCCAGCAGTGAACATGGACAGGCTTATTACAATGAGCAGTTCTTC

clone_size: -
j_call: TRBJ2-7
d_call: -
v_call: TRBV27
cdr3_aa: CASTGNRGRAHEQYF
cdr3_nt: TGTGCCAGCACGGGTAATCGGGGCAGGGCGCACGAGCAGTACTTC

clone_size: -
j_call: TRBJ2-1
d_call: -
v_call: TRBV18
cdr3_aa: CASSPIRPSAYNEQFF
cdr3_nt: TGTGCCAGCTCACCTATAAGGCCTAGCGCCTACAATGAGCAGTTCTTC

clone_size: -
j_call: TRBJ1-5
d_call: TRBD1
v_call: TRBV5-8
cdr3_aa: CASSLVLGTGVGQPQHF
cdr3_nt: TGTGCCAGCAGCTTGGTACTCGGGACAGGGGTAGGTCAGCCCCAGCATTTT

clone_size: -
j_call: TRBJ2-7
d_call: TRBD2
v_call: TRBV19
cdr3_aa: CASSISGGRTYEQYF
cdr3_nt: TGTGCCAGTAGTATATCGGGGGGTAGGACCTACGAGCAGTACTTC

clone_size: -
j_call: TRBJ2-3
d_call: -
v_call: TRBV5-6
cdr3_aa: CASSFRTLGDTQYF
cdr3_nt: TGTGCCAGCAGCTTCCGGACGCTAGGAGATACGCAGTATTTT

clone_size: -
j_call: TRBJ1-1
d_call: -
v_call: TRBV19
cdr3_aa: CASSWDGYMNTEAFF
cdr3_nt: TGTGCCAGTAGTTGGGACGGTTACATGAACACTGAAGCTTTCTTT

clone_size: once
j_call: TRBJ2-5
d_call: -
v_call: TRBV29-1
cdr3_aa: CSVVLLGGVETQYF
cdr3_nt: TGCAGCGTTGTTCTTTTGGGTGGGGTGGAGACCCAGTACTTC

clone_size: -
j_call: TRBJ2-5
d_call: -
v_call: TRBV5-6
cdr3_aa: CASSLDREETQYF
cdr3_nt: TGTGCCAGCAGCTTGGACAGGGAAGAGACCCAGTACTTC

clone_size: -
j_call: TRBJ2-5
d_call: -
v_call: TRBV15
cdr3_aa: CATSRDPGTQETQYF
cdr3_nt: TGTGCCACCAGCAGAGATCCCGGGACTCAAGAGACCCAGTACTTC

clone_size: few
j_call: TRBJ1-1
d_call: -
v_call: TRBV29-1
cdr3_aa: CSVRTVNTEAFF
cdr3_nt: TGCAGCGTTCGTACAGTAAACACTGAAGCTTTCTTT

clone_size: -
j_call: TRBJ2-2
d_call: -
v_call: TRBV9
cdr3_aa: CASSLKWGELFF
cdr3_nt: TGTGCCAGCAGCCTCAAGTGGGGGGAGCTGTTTTTT

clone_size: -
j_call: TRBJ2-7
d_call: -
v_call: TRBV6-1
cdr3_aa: CASSESGFRDEQYF
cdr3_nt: TGTGCCAGCAGTGAGTCAGGGTTTCGGGACGAGCAGTACTTC

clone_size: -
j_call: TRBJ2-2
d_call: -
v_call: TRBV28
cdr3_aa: CASSLPQLEGTGELFF
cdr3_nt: TGTGCCAGCAGCCTCCCCCAATTAGAAGGAACCGGGGAGCTGTTTTTT

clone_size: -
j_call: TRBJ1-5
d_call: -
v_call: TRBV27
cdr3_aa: CASSTGTYQPQHF
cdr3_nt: TGTGCCAGCAGTACCGGGACGTATCAGCCCCAGCATTTT

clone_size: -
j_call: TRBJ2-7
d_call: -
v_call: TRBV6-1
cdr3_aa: CASNSQMRYEQYF
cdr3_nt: TGTGCCAGCAATTCACAAATGCGCTACGAGCAGTACTTC

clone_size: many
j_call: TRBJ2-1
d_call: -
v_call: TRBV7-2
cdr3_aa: CASSEGSFGLPPRNNEQFF
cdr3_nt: TGTGCCAGCAGCGAAGGTAGCTTCGGACTACCCCCTAGGAACAATGAGCAGTTCTTC

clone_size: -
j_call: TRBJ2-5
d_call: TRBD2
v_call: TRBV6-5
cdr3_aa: CASSSPGLAEETQYF
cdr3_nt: TGTGCCAGCAGTTCGCCGGGACTAGCGGAAGAGACCCAGTACTTC

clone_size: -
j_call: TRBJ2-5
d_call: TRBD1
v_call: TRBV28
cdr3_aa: CASSPIQGGIETQYF
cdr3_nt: TGTGCCAGCAGCCCAATACAGGGGGGAATAGAGACCCAGTACTTC

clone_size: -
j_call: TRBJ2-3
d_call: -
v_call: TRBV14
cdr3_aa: CASSMFFRADTQYF
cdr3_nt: TGTGCCAGCAGTATGTTCTTTCGGGCAGATACGCAGTATTTT

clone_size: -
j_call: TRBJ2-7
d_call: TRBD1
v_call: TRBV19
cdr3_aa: CARGRDRGGYEQYF
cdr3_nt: TGTGCCAGGGGCCGGGACAGGGGTGGCTACGAGCAGTACTTC

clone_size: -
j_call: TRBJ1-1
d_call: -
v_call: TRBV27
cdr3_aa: CASSHLEDAEAFF
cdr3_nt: TGTGCCAGCAGCCACTTAGAGGACGCTGAAGCTTTCTTT

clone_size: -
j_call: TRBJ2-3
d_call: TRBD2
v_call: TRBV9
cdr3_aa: CASSAGGTSTDTQYF
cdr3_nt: TGTGCCAGCAGCGCCGGGGGGACTAGCACAGATACGCAGTATTTT

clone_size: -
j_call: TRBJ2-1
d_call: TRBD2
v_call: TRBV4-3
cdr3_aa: CASSQDPSGTSVEEQFF
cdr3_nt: TGCGCCAGCAGCCAAGACCCGTCCGGGACTAGCGTTGAAGAGCAGTTCTTC

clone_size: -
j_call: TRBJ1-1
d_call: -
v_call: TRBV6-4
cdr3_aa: CASSGAVEAFF
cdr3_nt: TGTGCCAGCAGTGGCGCGGTTGAAGCTTTCTTT

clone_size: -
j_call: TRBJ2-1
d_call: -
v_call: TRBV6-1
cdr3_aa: CASSEGGRNEQFF
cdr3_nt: TGTGCCAGCAGTGAAGGTGGAAGGAATGAGCAGTTCTTC

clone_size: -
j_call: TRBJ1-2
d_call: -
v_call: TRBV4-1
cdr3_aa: CASSPLSNNYGYTF
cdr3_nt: TGCGCCAGCAGCCCCTTGTCCAATAACTATGGCTACACCTTC

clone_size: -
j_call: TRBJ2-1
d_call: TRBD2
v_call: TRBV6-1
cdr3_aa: CASSDPTSGFSSYNEQFF
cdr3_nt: TGTGCCAGCAGTGACCCGACTAGCGGATTTAGCTCCTACAATGAGCAGTTCTTC

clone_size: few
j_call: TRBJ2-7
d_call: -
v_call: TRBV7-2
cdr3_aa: CASSLGLSGYEQYF
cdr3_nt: TGTGCCAGCAGCTTGGGACTCTCCGGGTACGAGCAGTACTTC

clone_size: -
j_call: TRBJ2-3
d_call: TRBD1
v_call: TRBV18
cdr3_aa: CASSSGQGSTDTQYF
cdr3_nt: TGTGCCAGCTCGTCTGGACAGGGTAGCACAGATACGCAGTATTTT

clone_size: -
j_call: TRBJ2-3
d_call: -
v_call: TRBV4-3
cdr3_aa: CASSQVASYSDTQYF
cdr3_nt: TGCGCCAGCAGCCAAGTAGCTAGTTATTCAGATACGCAGTATTTT

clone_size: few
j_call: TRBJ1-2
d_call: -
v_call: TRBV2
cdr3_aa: CASSDRGVYGYTF
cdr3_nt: TGTGCCAGCAGTGACAGGGGCGTCTATGGCTACACCTTC

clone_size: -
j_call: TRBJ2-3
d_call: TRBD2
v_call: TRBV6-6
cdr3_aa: CASRGADTQYF
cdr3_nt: TGTGCCAGCCGGGGGGCAGATACGCAGTATTTT